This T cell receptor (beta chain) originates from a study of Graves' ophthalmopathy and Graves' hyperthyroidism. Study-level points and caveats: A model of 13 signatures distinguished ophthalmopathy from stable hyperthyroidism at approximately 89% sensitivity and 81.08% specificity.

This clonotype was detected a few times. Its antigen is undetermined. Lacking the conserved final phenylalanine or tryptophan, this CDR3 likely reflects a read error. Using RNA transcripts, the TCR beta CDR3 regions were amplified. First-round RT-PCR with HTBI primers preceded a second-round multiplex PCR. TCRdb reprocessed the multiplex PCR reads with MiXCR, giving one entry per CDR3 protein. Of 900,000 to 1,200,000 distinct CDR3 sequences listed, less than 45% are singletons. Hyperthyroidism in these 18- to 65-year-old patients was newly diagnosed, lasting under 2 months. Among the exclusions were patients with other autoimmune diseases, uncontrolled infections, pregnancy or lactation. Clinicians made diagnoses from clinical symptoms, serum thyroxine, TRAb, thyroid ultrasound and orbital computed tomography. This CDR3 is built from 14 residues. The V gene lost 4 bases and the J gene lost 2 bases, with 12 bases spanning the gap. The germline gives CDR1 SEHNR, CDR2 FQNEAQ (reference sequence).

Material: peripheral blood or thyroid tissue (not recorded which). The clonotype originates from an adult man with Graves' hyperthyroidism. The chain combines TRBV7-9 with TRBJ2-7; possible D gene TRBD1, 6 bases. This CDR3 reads CASSSPDRTYEQYL. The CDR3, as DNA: TGTGCCAGCAGCTCCCCGGACAGAACCTACGAGCAGTACCTC.